Shown below are 30 T cell receptor beta chains from a single sample sequenced in a study of blood T cell repertoires in COVID-19. Only in-frame clones appear in the TCRdb table, and some are missing; sequencing was by immunoSEQ multiplex PCR. Found here are 200,000 to 250,000 clones, 85% of them singletons; the top ten hold just under 1%. Material for sequencing was peripheral blood. The receptor source for this set is a middle-aged man with acute or convalescent COVID-19.

This chain connects TRBV19 to TRBJ2-3, with TRBD2 matching 8 bases. The J segment lost 4 bases and the V segment lost 3 bases, leaving 9 bases of the junction unmatched. Germline-derived CDR1 and CDR2 are LNHDA and SQIVND (reference sequence). There are 16 residues in the CDR3. The CDR3 nucleotides are TGTGCCAGTAGTATTTTCGGACGGGAGGGGGCAGATACGCAGTATTTT. It yields the protein CASSIFGREGADTQYF.

The rearrangement links TRBV27 to TRBJ1-1; a possible D gene is TRBD1 (6 bases). This CDR3 contains 14 residues. Germline assignment: CDR1 MNHEY and CDR2 SMNVEV (reference sequence). Trimming removed 6 bases at V and 1 base at J, with 12 bases between. For the CDR3, the DNA is TGTGCCAGCAGGCCGGGACACTCGAACACTGAAGCTTTCTTT. This sequence encodes CASRPGHSNTEAFF.

Note on this clone: An end of the junction differs from the germline gene, which may be a read error. The chain recombines TRBV7-7 with TRBJ1-4, with a possible D match to TRBD1 (6 bases). CDR1 and CDR2 from the germline V gene are SSHAT and FNYEAQ (reference sequence). CDR3 size: 15 residues. The DNA of the CDR3 is TGTGCTAGCAGCTCAGGCGATAGGGGGGGAGAAAAACTGTTTTTT. Translating gives CASSSGDRGGEKLFF.

V and J are TRBV24-1 and TRBJ1-1, with a possible D match to TRBD1 (5 bases). This CDR3 comprises 14 residues. Germline CDR1 is KGHDR and CDR2 is SFDVKD. The ends were cut back, 4 bases at V and 1 base at J, with 9 bases in the middle. The chain's CDR3 is CATSEGGTNTEAFF. The CDR3 DNA sequence: TGTGCCACCAGTGAGGGGGGAACGAACACTGAAGCTTTCTTT.

This chain joins TRBV3-1 (or the pseudogene TRBV3-2) and TRBJ1-2, with TRBD1 as a possible D gene (5 bases). Per germline, CDR1 LGHDT and CDR2 YNNKEL (reference sequence). The V and J ends lost 4 bases and 4 bases respectively, with 13 bases between them. This CDR3 spans 14 amino acids. The DNA for the CDR3 is TGTGCCAGCAGCCCTGATGACAGAGCCTATGGCTACACCTTC. It codes for CASSPDDRAYGYTF.

DNA for the CDR3: TGTGCCAGCAGCCAAGAGGTCGGGTTTAGGGAGACCCAGTACTTC. It encodes CASSQEVGFRETQYF. This chain uses TRBV3-1 (or the pseudogene TRBV3-2) with TRBJ2-5; the D is unclear. This CDR3 comprises 15 residues. V shed 0 bases and J shed 5 bases, with 13 bases lying between them. CDR1 and CDR2 (germline): LGHDT, YNNKEL (reference sequence).

The chain joins TRBV6-6 to TRBJ2-7; 9 bases match TRBD1. Germline V gene data show CDR1 as MNHNY and CDR2 as SVGAGI (reference sequence). J lost 6 bases, V lost 6 bases, and 12 bases had no gene match. CDR3 length: 15 amino acids. The CDR3 nucleotides read TGTGCCAGCAGCCCTACCGACAGGGGGGGTCGCGAGCAGTACTTC. Translated: CASSPTDRGGREQYF.

This chain links TRBV5-1 with TRBJ2-2, with 7 nucleotides matching TRBD1. V lost 1 base to trimming and J lost 0 bases; unmatched junction nucleotides: 3. The CDR3 runs 16 residues. Looked up from germline, CDR1 is SGHRS and CDR2 is YFSETQ. The CDR3 is CASSLTGTANTGELFF. The CDR3 coding sequence is TGCGCCAGCAGCTTGACCGGGACAGCGAACACCGGGGAGCTGTTTTTT.

This clone appeared a few times. The chain recombines TRBV5-4 with TRBJ1-2; D gene uncertain. Per germline, CDR1 SGHNT and CDR2 YYREEE (reference sequence). Trimming pared 5 bases from V and 6 bases from J, leaving 11 bases between. This CDR3 comprises 12 residues. The CDR3 DNA sequence: TGTGCCAGCAGATCTGGAGAGAATGGCTACACCTTC. Its protein product is CASRSGENGYTF.

The rearrangement joins TRBV2 to TRBJ2-5; D possibly corresponds to TRBD2 (6 bases). The V gene lost 5 bases and the J gene lost 3 bases, with 13 bases spanning the gap. The CDR3 runs to 14 residues. Germline V gene lookup returns CDR1 SNHLY and CDR2 FYNNEI. In nucleotides, the CDR3 is TGTGCCAGCAGTAGATTAGGCGGGGAAGAGACCCAGTACTTC. This translates into CASSRLGGEETQYF.

This chain links TRBV3-1 (or the pseudogene TRBV3-2) with TRBJ1-1, with unresolved D. V was trimmed by 3 bases and J by 3 bases, leaving 11 bases between them. Germline CDR1 is LGHDT and CDR2 is YNNKEL (reference sequence). This CDR3 has 14 residues. The CDR3 loop is CASSQMNSDTEAFF. The DNA of the CDR3 is TGTGCCAGCAGCCAGATGAACTCGGACACTGAAGCTTTCTTT.

Here the CDR3 reads CASSQRQGTGELFF. DNA for the CDR3: TGCGCCAGCAGCCAGAGACAGGGCACCGGGGAGCTGTTTTTT. This sequence joins TRBV5-1 and TRBJ2-2; TRBD1 aligns across 7 bases. This CDR3 region has 14 residues. V trimming: 4 bases; J trimming: 4 bases; junction bases outside the gene matches: 4. The germline V gene encodes CDR1 SGHRS and CDR2 YFSETQ.

This sequence joins TRBV5-4 and TRBJ2-7; 7 bases fit TRBD1. The CDR3 runs 14 residues. The germline CDR1 and CDR2 sequences are SGHNT and YYREEE (reference sequence). V shed 0 bases and J 4 bases; nucleotides not matched to a gene: 4. For the CDR3, the DNA is TGTGCCAGCAGCTTGGCGGGACAGAATTACGAGCAGTACTTC. It yields the protein CASSLAGQNYEQYF.

V usage is TRBV5-1 and J usage is TRBJ1-5; a weak D match, TRBD1 (6 bases). V dropped 4 bases and J dropped 1 base, with 18 bases sitting between them. The CDR3 spans 17 residues. From germline, CDR1 is SGHRS and CDR2 YFSETQ. The CDR3 bases are TGCGCCAGCAGCGAGGCCCCACAGGGCGGAAGCAATCAGCCCCAGCATTTT. Translating gives CASSEAPQGGSNQPQHF.

V is TRBV19 and J is TRBJ1-5, with D unclear. The CDR3 is 14 amino acids. V shed 4 bases and J shed 5 bases, with 12 bases lying between them. Looked up from germline, CDR1 is LNHDA and CDR2 is SQIVND (reference sequence). The DNA of the CDR3 is TGTGCCAGTAGTACCTCCCGGGAGGATCAGCCCCAGCATTTT. It yields the protein CASSTSREDQPQHF.

The chain links TRBV5-1 to TRBJ1-1; D uncertain. Germline V gives CDR1 SGHRS, CDR2 YFSETQ. V lost 7 bases and J lost 0, with 10 bases in between. The CDR3 has 13 residues. CDR3 loop: CASFSEVNTEAFF. CDR3 bases: TGCGCCAGCTTCAGTGAGGTGAACACTGAAGCTTTCTTT.

The chain uses TRBV12-5 and TRBJ1-1, with D perhaps TRBD1 (5 bases). The CDR3 totals 13 residues. Germline-derived CDR1 and CDR2 are LGHNT and FRNRAP. V lost 5 bases and J lost 4, with 11 bases in between. The CDR3, as DNA: TGTGCTAGTGGTGGATTGGGGGGCACTGAAGCTTTCTTT. It specifies CASGGLGGTEAFF.

This clone has a single count. This chain joins TRBV5-4 and TRBJ2-7, with TRBD1 matching over 7 bases. The J segment lost 7 bases and the V segment lost 2 bases, leaving 6 bases of the junction unmatched. The CDR3 spans 13 residues. Germline V CDR1 and CDR2: SGHNT, YYREEE (reference sequence). This CDR3 is CASSLGQEKEQYF. In nucleotides, the CDR3 is TGTGCCAGCAGCTTAGGACAGGAGAAGGAGCAGTACTTC.

This clone came up once. The chain couples TRBV10-3 to TRBJ1-2, with D unclear. Germline CDR1 ENHRY, CDR2 SYGVKD. V shed 8 bases and J shed 3 bases, with 16 bases lying between them. The CDR3 loop spans 14 amino acids. CDR3: CAIRVDLMDYGYTF. CDR3 DNA sequence: TGTGCCATCCGGGTCGACTTAATGGACTATGGCTACACCTTC.

The rearrangement uses TRBV6-8 and TRBJ2-7; TRBD2 is a possible D gene (5 bases). The CDR3 length is 15 residues. Trimming left V 0 bases short and J 3 bases short, with 12 bases between. The germline V gene has CDR1 MNHGY and CDR2 SAAAGT. CDR3 region: CASSYSRTASYEQYF. DNA for the CDR3: TGTGCCAGCAGTTACTCGAGGACTGCTAGCTACGAGCAGTACTTC.

The rearrangement uses TRBV11-2 and TRBJ2-1; tentatively, D is TRBD2 (7 bases). With 6 bases removed from V and 7 bases from J, the gap between germline ends came to 25 bases. The germline V gene has CDR1 SGHAT and CDR2 FQNNGV. The CDR3 is made up of 17 amino acids. CDR3 sequence reads: CASSHTTMWGGRNEQFF. The CDR3 DNA sequence: TGTGCCAGCAGTCACACCACTATGTGGGGGGGCCGAAATGAGCAGTTCTTC.

There are a few counts of this clone. The chain recombines TRBV6-5 with TRBJ1-6; no clear D. V dropped 0 bases and J dropped 7 bases, with 10 bases sitting between them. There are 15 residues in the CDR3. Germline CDR1 MNHEY, CDR2 SVGAGI. DNA of the CDR3: TGTGCCAGCAGTTACTCAGCAGGCCTAAATTCACCCCTCCACTTT. Translation: CASSYSAGLNSPLHF.

J is TRBJ1-2 and V is TRBV5-4; the match to TRBD1 covers 7 bases. This CDR3 has 13 residues. V lost 4 bases to trimming and J lost 8 bases; unmatched junction nucleotides: 8. Germline values: CDR1 SGHNT, CDR2 YYREEE (reference sequence). CDR3 DNA sequence: TGTGCCAGCAGCCGCGGACAGGTTGGAGGCTACACCTTC. Translation gives CASSRGQVGGYTF.

CDR3 DNA sequence: TGTGCCAGCAGAGGACAGGGGATTAATCAGCCCCAGCATTTT. Translated: CASRGQGINQPQHF. The J gene is TRBJ1-5, the V gene TRBV27, with 9 positions matching TRBD1. The CDR3 spans 14 residues. From germline, CDR1 is MNHEY and CDR2 SMNVEV (reference sequence). The junction had 4 bases not matched to a gene; V was cut back by 6 bases and J by 4 bases.

The gene calls are TRBV5-1 and TRBJ1-4; 7 bases align to TRBD1. This CDR3 has 17 amino acids. Germline CDR1 reads SGHRS; CDR2 reads YFSETQ. Trimming removed 0 bases from V and 8 bases from J; junction bases left unmatched: 13. The CDR3 DNA reads TGCGCCAGCAGCTTGGATACAAGAACAGGGGATTCGGAAAAACTGTTTTTT. Its protein product is CASSLDTRTGDSEKLFF.

Only one count was recorded for this clone. The chain couples TRBV9 to TRBJ1-1; D gene uncertain. The V gene lost 3 bases and the J gene lost 1 base, with 16 bases spanning the gap. Germline-derived CDR1 and CDR2 are SGDLS and YYNGEE. This CDR3 has 16 amino acids. The CDR3 DNA is TGTGCCAGCAGCGCTAGACCGGGTGGCGCGAACACTGAAGCTTTCTTT. The encoded protein is CASSARPGGANTEAFF.

This CDR3 reads CASSDGSTGRLYEQYF. CDR3 in DNA: TGTGCCAGCAGTGACGGGTCGACAGGCCGTCTTTACGAGCAGTACTTC. The rearrangement joins TRBV6-1 to TRBJ2-7, with D tentatively TRBD1 (6 bases). The V and J ends lost 3 bases and 4 bases respectively, with 19 bases between them. The CDR3 is made up of 16 amino acids. CDR1 is MNHNS, CDR2 SASEGT, per germline.

This chain connects TRBV5-6 to TRBJ2-7; TRBD1 matches at 8 bases. V lost 0 bases and J lost 2; bases outside the gene matches: 1. Germline CDR1 reads SGHDT; CDR2 reads YYEEEE. CDR3 length: 14 amino acids. CDR3 residues: CASSLAQGAYEQYF. CDR3 in DNA: TGTGCCAGCAGCTTGGCACAGGGGGCCTACGAGCAGTACTTC.

CDR3 residues: CASSSPPFPGGIMNIVQYF. In DNA form, the CDR3 reads TGTGCCAGCAGTTCTCCTCCCTTCCCGGGGGGGATAATGAACATTGTTCAGTACTTC. V gene TRBV28 combines with J gene TRBJ2-4, with TRBD2 identical over 8 bases. V gave up 4 bases and J gave up 11 bases; unmatched junction bases: 25. CDR1 and CDR2 from the germline V gene are MDHEN and SYDVKM. There are 19 residues in the CDR3. Full variable domain (missing parts from reference TRBV28 and TRBJ2-4): DVKVTQSSRYLVKRTGEKVFLECVQDMDHENMFWYRQDPGLGLRLIYFSYDVKMKEKGDIPEGYSVSREKKERFSLILESASTNQTSMYLCASSSPPFPGGIMNIVQYFGAGTRLSVL.

The chain recombines TRBV7-9 with TRBJ2-7, with D tentatively TRBD1 (7 bases). CDR3 length equals 17 residues. V lost 1 base, J lost 1 base, and 17 bases lay in between. Germline-derived CDR1 and CDR2 are SEHNR and FQNEAQ (reference sequence). DNA of the CDR3: TGTGCCAGCAGCTTAGTCGGGGGACAGCATTATTCCTACGAGCAGTACTTC. Its protein product is CASSLVGGQHYSYEQYF.